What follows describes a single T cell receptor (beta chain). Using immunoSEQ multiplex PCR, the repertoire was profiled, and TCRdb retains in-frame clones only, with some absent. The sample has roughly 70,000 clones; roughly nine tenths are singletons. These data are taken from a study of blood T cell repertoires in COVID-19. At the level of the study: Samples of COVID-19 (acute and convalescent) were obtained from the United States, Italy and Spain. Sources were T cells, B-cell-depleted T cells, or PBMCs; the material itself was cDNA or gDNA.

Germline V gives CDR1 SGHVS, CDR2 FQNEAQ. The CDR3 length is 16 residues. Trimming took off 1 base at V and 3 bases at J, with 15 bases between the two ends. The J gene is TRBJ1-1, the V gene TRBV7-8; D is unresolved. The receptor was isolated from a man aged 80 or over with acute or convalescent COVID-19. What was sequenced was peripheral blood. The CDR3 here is CASSLVPGSVDTEAFF. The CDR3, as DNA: TGTGCCAGCAGCTTAGTCCCGGGGTCGGTCGACACTGAAGCTTTCTTT.